Shown below are 19 T cell receptor beta chains from a single sample sequenced in a study of blood T cell repertoires in COVID-19. Only in-frame clones appear in the TCRdb table, and some are missing; sequencing was by immunoSEQ multiplex PCR. The sample has 75,000 to 90,000 clones; approximately 87% are singletons. The source material was peripheral blood. The source is a human donor in a cohort sampled during active COVID-19.

The chain links TRBV6-2 or TRBV6-3 to TRBJ2-1; 8 nucleotides align to TRBD1. This CDR3 is built from 16 residues. Losses at the gene ends were 0 bases for V and 7 bases for J; bases not matched to a gene: 8. CDR1 and CDR2 from the germline V gene are MNHEY and SVGEGT. CDR3 DNA: TGTGCCAGCAGTTACTCGACAGGGGCCGTTTGGAATGAGCAGTTCTTC. Translated, it gives CASSYSTGAVWNEQFF.

The chain is built from TRBV3-1 (or the pseudogene TRBV3-2) and TRBJ2-7; 9 nucleotides match TRBD2. V lost 4 bases, J lost 3 bases, and 7 bases stayed unmatched. The CDR3 runs to 15 residues. CDR1 and CDR2 (germline): LGHDT, YNNKEL (reference sequence). CDR3 DNA sequence: TGTGCCAGCAGCCCTTCCCTAGCGGGGAGCTACGAGCAGTACTTC. It codes for CASSPSLAGSYEQYF.

The chain uses TRBV7-3 and TRBJ2-1, with TRBD2 matching over 11 bases. J was trimmed by 5 bases and V by 2 bases; bases with no gene match: 5. The length of the CDR3 is 16 residues. CDR1 SGHTA and CDR2 FQGTGA come from the germline V gene. CDR3 region: CASSLFGTSGNNEQFF. In DNA, the CDR3 is TGTGCCAGCAGCTTATTCGGGACTAGCGGAAACAATGAGCAGTTCTTC.

Concerning this clone itself: In the same sample, other DNA sequences code for this CDR3. The V call is TRBV5-1, the J call TRBJ2-7; D perhaps matches TRBD2 (7 bases). The CDR3 contains 15 residues. CDR1 is SGHRS and CDR2 is YFSETQ in the germline V gene. V was pared by 0 bases and J by 3 bases, with 13 bases between. The CDR3 protein is CASSLGGEGGYEQYF. In nucleotides, the CDR3 is TGCGCCAGCAGCTTGGGTGGGGAGGGGGGCTACGAGCAGTACTTC.

This clone was picked up a small number of times. CDR3 DNA sequence: TGTGCCTGGAGCCTAGCGGGAGCTAGCACAGATACGCAGTATTTT. Amino acid sequence: CAWSLAGASTDTQYF. The chain uses TRBV30 and TRBJ2-3; 10 bases agree with TRBD2. Per germline, CDR1 GTSNPN and CDR2 SVGIG (reference sequence). V shed 3 bases and J 0 bases; nucleotides not matched to a gene: 3. The CDR3 is made up of 15 amino acids.

The chain employs TRBV18 and TRBJ2-7; D may be TRBD2 (5 bases). Trimming pared 1 base from V and 3 bases from J, leaving 13 bases between. Germline loops: CDR1 KGHSH, CDR2 LQKENI. This CDR3 is 15 amino acids long. The CDR3 region is CASSPRSHGNYEQYF. As DNA, the CDR3 is TGTGCCAGCTCACCACGTTCCCACGGGAACTACGAGCAGTACTTC.

This chain joins TRBV10-1 and TRBJ2-7, with D possibly being TRBD1 (5 bases). The V gene's germline CDR1 is WNHNN and CDR2 SYGVQD (reference sequence). Trimming shortened V by 0 bases and J by 0 bases, and 6 bases separated the two germline ends. The CDR3 length is 14 residues. The CDR3 region has the DNA TGCGCCAGCAGTGAGTCAGGGGCCTCCTACGAGCAGTACTTC. Amino acid sequence: CASSESGASYEQYF.

This clone was counted between two and nine times. This sequence joins TRBV27 and TRBJ1-1; the match to TRBD1 covers 9 bases. V lost 6 bases, J lost 0 bases, and 11 bases stayed unmatched. Germline V gene data show CDR1 as MNHEY and CDR2 as SMNVEV (reference sequence). CDR3 length: 17 amino acids. CDR3 nucleotides: TGTGCCAGCAGACGAAGAACCGGGACAGGGTTGAACACTGAAGCTTTCTTT. It is translated as CASRRRTGTGLNTEAFF.

V and J are TRBV7-9 and TRBJ1-1; D is uncertain. V shed 5 bases and J shed 4 bases, with 5 bases lying between them. The V gene's germline CDR1 is SEHNR and CDR2 FQNEAQ (reference sequence). There are 11 residues in the CDR3. The CDR3 loop is CASSPSTEAFF. CDR3 bases: TGTGCCAGCAGCCCGAGCACTGAAGCTTTCTTT.

V usage is TRBV30 and J usage is TRBJ1-5; the match to TRBD1 covers 8 bases. V lost 5 bases to trimming and J lost 4 bases; unmatched junction nucleotides: 16. The CDR3 is 17 amino acids. The germline CDR1 and CDR2 sequences are GTSNPN and SVGIG (reference sequence). The CDR3 loop reads CAWGASAGGLRNQPQHF. The CDR3 DNA follows: TGTGCCTGGGGTGCGTCGGCAGGGGGCTTAAGAAATCAGCCCCAGCATTTT.

V and J are TRBV7-8 and TRBJ2-7; 10 nucleotides line up with TRBD2. CDR1 is SGHVS and CDR2 is FQNEAQ in the germline V gene. This CDR3 is built from 14 residues. The trim removed 4 bases at V and 0 bases at J, leaving 0 bases unmatched. CDR3 protein: CASSWTSGSYEQYF. In nucleotides, the CDR3 is TGTGCCAGCAGCTGGACTAGCGGCTCCTACGAGCAGTACTTC.

The rearrangement uses TRBV29-1 and TRBJ2-1; TRBD2 might be the D (7 bases). Germline V gene sequence: CDR1 SQVTM, CDR2 ANQGSEA. Trimming stripped 8 bases from V and 0 bases from J, with 20 bases between. This CDR3 comprises 16 residues. Written as DNA, the CDR3 is TGCAGCTCCCTGGGGGGGGCCGAAAGCTCCTACAATGAGCAGTTCTTC. Its translation: CSSLGGAESSYNEQFF.

The chain is built from TRBV7-9 and TRBJ2-5; 10 bases map to TRBD1. In germline, CDR1 is SEHNR, CDR2 FQNEAQ (reference sequence). The V segment lost 1 base and the J segment 5 bases; nucleotides outside the gene matches: 4. CDR3 length equals 15 residues. As DNA, the CDR3 is TGTGCCAGCAGCTTAGTAGGACAGGGGGTCGAGACCCAGTACTTC. Translation: CASSLVGQGVETQYF.

This chain uses TRBV6-6 with TRBJ1-4; 7 nucleotides line up with TRBD1. This CDR3 region has 16 residues. The germline gives CDR1 MNHNY, CDR2 SVGAGI (reference sequence). With 5 bases clipped from V and 6 bases from J, the junction kept 12 bases outside the gene matches. In DNA, the CDR3 is TGTGCCAGCAGTCCTGGATCGGGGCAGGGGGATGAAAAACTGTTTTTT. Protein sequence: CASSPGSGQGDEKLFF.

This clone occurred once. This chain uses TRBV24-1 with TRBJ2-1; TRBD1 agrees at 9 bases. The CDR3 totals 16 residues. Germline lookup yields CDR1 KGHDR and CDR2 SFDVKD. The V gene end was trimmed by 4 bases and the J gene end by 6 bases; junction bases not matched to a gene: 9. The chain's CDR3 is CATSDRRGQGFNEQFF. DNA for the CDR3: TGTGCCACCAGTGACCGACGGGGACAGGGATTCAATGAGCAGTTCTTC.

The chain carries TRBV7-9 and TRBJ1-3; D is undetermined. The CDR3 is made up of 14 amino acids. The V and J ends lost 2 bases and 2 bases respectively, with 7 bases between them. The V gene's germline CDR1 is SEHNR and CDR2 FQNEAQ (reference sequence). The DNA of the CDR3 is TGTGCCAGCAGCTTAATGGGCACTGGAAACACCATATATTTT. Translation gives CASSLMGTGNTIYF. Full variable domain (missing parts from reference TRBV7-9 and TRBJ1-3): DTGVSQNPRHKITKRGQNVTFRCDPISEHNRLYWYRQTLGQGPEFLTYFQNEAQLEKSRLLSDRFSAERPKGSFSTLEIQRTEQGDSAMYLCASSLMGTGNTIYFGEGSWLTVV.

The CDR3 DNA reads TGTGCCAGCAGCGTAGACGGGGGGAGCTACAATGAGCAGTTCTTC. It translates to CASSVDGGSYNEQFF. The V call is TRBV9, the J call TRBJ2-1; 7 bases agree with TRBD2. The CDR3 extends over 15 amino acids. Losses at the gene ends were 0 bases for V and 3 bases for J; bases not matched to a gene: 3. Per the germline V gene, CDR1 is SGDLS and CDR2 is YYNGEE.

The genes are TRBV6-5 and TRBJ1-2; 12 bases fit TRBD1. V gave up 6 bases and J gave up 7 bases; unmatched junction bases: 9. CDR3 length equals 15 residues. Germline V gives CDR1 MNHEY, CDR2 SVGAGI. Here the CDR3 reads CASRIGGQGAGGYTF. CDR3 DNA: TGTGCCAGCAGGATTGGGGGACAGGGGGCAGGTGGCTACACCTTC.

Here the CDR3 reads CASSQGLTGSYEQYF. The CDR3 DNA reads TGCGCCAGCAGCCAAGGTCTTACGGGTTCCTACGAGCAGTACTTC. This chain connects TRBV4-3 to TRBJ2-7; D is undetermined. This CDR3 is 15 amino acids long. Trimming shortened V by 1 base and J by 1 base, and 11 bases separated the two germline ends. Looked up from germline, CDR1 is LGHNA and CDR2 is YSLEER.